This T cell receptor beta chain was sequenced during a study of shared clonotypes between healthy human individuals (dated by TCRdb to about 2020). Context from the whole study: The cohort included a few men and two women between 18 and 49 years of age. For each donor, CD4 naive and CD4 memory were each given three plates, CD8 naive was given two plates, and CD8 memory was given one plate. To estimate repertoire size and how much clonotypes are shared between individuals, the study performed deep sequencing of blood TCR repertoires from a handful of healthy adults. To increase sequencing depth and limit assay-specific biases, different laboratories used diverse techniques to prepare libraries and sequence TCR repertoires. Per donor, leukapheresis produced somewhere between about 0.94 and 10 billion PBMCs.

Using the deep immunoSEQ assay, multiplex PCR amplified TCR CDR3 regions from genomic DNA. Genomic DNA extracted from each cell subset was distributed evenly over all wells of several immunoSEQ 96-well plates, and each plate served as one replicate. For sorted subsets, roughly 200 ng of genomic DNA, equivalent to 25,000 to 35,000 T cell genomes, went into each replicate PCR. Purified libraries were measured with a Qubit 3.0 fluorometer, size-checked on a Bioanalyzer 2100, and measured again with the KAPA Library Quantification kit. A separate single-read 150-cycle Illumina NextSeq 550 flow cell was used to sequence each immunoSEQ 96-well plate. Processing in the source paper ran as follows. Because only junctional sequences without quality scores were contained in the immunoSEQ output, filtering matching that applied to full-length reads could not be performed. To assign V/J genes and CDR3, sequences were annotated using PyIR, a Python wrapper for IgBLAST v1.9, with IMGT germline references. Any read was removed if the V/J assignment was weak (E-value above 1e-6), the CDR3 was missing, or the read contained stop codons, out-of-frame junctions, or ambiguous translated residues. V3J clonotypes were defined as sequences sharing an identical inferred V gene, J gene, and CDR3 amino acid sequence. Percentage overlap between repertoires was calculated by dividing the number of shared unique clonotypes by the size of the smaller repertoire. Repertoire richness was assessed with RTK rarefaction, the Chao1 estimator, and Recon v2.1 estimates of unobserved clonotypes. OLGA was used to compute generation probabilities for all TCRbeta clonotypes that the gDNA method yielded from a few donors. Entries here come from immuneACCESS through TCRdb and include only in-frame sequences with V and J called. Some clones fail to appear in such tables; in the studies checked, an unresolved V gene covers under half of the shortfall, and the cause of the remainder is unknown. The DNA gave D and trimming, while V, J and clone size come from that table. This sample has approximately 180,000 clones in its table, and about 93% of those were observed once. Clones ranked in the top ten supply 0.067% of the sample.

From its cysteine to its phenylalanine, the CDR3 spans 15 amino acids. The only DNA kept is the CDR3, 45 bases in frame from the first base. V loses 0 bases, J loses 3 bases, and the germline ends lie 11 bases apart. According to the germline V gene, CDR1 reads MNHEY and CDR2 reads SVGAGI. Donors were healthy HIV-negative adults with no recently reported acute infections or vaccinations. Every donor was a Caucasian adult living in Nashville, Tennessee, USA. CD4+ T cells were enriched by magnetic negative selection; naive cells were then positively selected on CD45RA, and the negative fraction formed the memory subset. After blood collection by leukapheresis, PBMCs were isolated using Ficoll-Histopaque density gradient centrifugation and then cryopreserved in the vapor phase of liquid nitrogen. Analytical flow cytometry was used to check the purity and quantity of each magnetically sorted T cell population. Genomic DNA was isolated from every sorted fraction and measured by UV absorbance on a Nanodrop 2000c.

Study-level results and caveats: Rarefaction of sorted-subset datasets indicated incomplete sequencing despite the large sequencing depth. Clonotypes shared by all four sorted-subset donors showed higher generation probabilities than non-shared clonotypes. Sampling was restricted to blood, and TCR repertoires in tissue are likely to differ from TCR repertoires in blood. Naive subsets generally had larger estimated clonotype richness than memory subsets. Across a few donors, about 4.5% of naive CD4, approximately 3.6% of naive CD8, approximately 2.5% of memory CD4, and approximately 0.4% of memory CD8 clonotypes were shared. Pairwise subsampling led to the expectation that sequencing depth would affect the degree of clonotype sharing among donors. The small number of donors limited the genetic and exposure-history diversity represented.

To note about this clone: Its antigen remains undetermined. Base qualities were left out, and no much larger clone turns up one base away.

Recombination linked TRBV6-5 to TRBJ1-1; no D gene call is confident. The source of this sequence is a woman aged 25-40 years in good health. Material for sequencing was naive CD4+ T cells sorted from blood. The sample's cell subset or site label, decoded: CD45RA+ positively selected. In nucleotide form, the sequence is TGTGCCAGCAGTTACTCGATTTTATCGGACACTGAAGCTTTCTTT. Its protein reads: CASSYSILSDTEAFF.